This T cell receptor (beta chain) was recovered during a study of blood T cell repertoires in COVID-19. The overall study: Acute and convalescent COVID-19 specimens originated in the United States, Italy and Spain. T cells, B-cell-depleted T cells, or PBMCs supplied cDNA or gDNA.

The table came from immunoSEQ multiplex PCR; TCRdb's copy has only in-frame clones and leaves some out. The sample includes about 180,000 clones, roughly 88% seen only once; the top ten take roughly 9.8%. CDR1 is DFQATT and CDR2 is SNEGSKA in the germline V gene (reference sequence). The ends were cut back, 7 bases at V and 0 bases at J, with 6 bases in the middle. The CDR3 runs to 11 residues. The TCR sequence derives from a woman aged 80 or over with acute or convalescent COVID-19. V usage is TRBV20-1 and J usage is TRBJ1-1; D ambiguous. Input material: peripheral blood. The DNA of the CDR3 is TGCAGTGTTATAGTGAACACTGAAGCTTTCTTT. It is translated as CSVIVNTEAFF.